This T cell receptor (beta chain) stems from a study of T cell changes during pregnancy in multiple sclerosis. TCRdb keeps only in-frame clones here, not all; method: immunoSEQ multiplex PCR. The sample holds more than 25,000 clones, about 91% seen once. Between the trimmed V and J ends, which lost 0 bases and 1 base, there was a span of 7 bases. Germline V gives CDR1 SGHKS, CDR2 YYEKEE (reference sequence). This CDR3 comprises 14 residues. The sample consisted of CD8+ T cells from peripheral blood mononuclear cells, taken in the first trimester of pregnancy. The receptor was derived from a female donor with multiple sclerosis, enrolled in a pregnancy study. The chain recombines TRBV5-5 with TRBJ1-1; maybe TRBD1 (5 bases). CDR3 sequence (DNA): TGTGCCAGCAGCTTGGACAGGCAGAACACTGAAGCTTTCTTT. Protein product: CASSLDRQNTEAFF.